This TCR beta chain was captured by sequencing in a study of identical twins. CDR1 and CDR2 (germline): KGHDR, SFDVKD. The CDR3 totals 14 residues. The V end was cut by 4 bases, the J end by 4 bases, with 10 bases between. About this clonotype itself: Antigen: not known.

MiXCR, run by TCRdb on the 5' RACE reads, gives a single entry per CDR3 protein. The sample carries some 500,000 distinct CDR3 sequences, 14% recorded once. Points from the study as a whole: There were fewer insertions in abundant cord blood beta clonotypes, but memory repertoires showed no such pattern.

Another study also made use of these data, one on yellow fever vaccine responses in identical twins.

This chain joins TRBV24-1 and TRBJ2-1; maybe TRBD2 (5 bases). The specimen sequenced was CD4+ T cells sorted from blood. This receptor was identified in a woman younger than 35 in good health. The CDR3 here is CATSDLTSYNEQFF. CDR3 nucleotide sequence: TGTGCCACCAGTGACCTCACTAGTTACAATGAGCAGTTCTTC.